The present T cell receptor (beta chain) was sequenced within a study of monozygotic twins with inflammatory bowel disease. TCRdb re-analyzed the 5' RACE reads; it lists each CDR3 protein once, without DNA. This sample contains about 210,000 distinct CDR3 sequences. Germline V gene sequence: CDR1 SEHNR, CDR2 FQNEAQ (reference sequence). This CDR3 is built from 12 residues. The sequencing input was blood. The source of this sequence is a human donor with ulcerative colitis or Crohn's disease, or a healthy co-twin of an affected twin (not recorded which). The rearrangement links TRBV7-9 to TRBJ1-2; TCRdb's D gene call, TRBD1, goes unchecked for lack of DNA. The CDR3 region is CAGRQGAYGYTF.